This TCR beta chain derives from a study of T cells expressing NK-cell markers. What made the TCR beta cDNA was 5'RACE template switching with UMIs. TCRdb re-called the 5' RACE reads, yielding one record per CDR3 amino acid sequence without DNA. This table lists fewer than 400,000 distinct CDR3 sequences. The CDR3 is made up of 15 amino acids. The germline V gene has CDR1 SGHTS and CDR2 YDEGEE. The specimen sequenced was blood T cells: a sorted CD56 or NKG2C T cell subset, CD4+ or CD8+ T cells, or bulk PBMC T cells (not recorded which). This chain links TRBV5-8 with TRBJ1-6; TCRdb's D gene call, TRBD1, goes unchecked for lack of DNA. This TCR was sampled from a woman between 45 and 60 years old in good health. The CDR3 here is CASSLGDRGNSPLHF.